This T cell receptor beta chain came from a study of cytomegalovirus exposure and HLA in healthy donors. Study-wide results and caveats: Other equally common chains were less clonally expanded than HLA-associated TCR beta chains, a later analysis showed.

Comments on this clone: Its specificity is not known.

The junction had 9 bases not matched to a gene; V was cut back by 3 bases and J by 4 bases. This CDR3 has 16 residues. The germline V gene has CDR1 SGHRS and CDR2 YFSETQ. The primer mix had 60 Vbeta and 13 Jbeta primers. Original handling: The authors later counted roughly 87 million unique TCR beta chains, 9.5 million to 11 million of them shared. Here immunoSEQ multiplex PCR was the method, and the copy in TCRdb shows in-frame clones only, minus some. V and J calls and clone size come straight from that table; D and trimming were deduced from the DNA. The sample carries 95,000 to 150,000 clones, about 75% recorded once.

The clonotype originates from a man aged 55-75 years in good health and CMV-seropositive. The rearrangement links TRBV5-1 to TRBJ1-1; 10 bases agree with TRBD1. The sample taken for sequencing was PBMCs. Written as DNA, the CDR3 is TGCGCCAGCAGCTCACGGCTGGGACAGGGGAGCACTGAAGCTTTCTTT. This codes for CASSSRLGQGSTEAFF.